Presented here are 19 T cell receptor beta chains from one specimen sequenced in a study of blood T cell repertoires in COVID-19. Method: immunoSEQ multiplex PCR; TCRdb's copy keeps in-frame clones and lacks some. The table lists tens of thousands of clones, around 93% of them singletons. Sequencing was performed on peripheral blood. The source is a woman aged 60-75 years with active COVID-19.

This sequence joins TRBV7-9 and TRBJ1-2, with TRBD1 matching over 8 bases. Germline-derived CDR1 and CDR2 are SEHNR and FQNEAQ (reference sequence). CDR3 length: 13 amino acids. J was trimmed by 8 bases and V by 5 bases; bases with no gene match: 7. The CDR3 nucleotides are TGTGCCAGCAGCCCCCTGGACAGGGCAGGCTACACCTTC. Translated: CASSPLDRAGYTF.

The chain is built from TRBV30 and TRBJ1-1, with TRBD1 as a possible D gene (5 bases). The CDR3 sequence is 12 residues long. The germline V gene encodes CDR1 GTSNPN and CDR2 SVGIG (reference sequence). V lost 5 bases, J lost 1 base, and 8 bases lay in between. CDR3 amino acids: CAWGHSNTEAFF. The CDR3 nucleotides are TGTGCCTGGGGACATTCGAACACTGAAGCTTTCTTT.

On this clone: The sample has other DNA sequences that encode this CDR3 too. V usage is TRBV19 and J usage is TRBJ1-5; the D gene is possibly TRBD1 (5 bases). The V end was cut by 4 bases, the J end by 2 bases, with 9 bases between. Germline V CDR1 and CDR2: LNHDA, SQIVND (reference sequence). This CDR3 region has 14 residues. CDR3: CASSRPGGNQPQHF. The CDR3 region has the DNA TGTGCCAGTAGTAGGCCGGGGGGCAATCAGCCCCAGCATTTT.

In nucleotides, the CDR3 is TGTGCCATCAGCGGGACTCCCTACGAGCAGTACTTC. It yields the protein CAISGTPYEQYF. The chain has TRBV10-3 and TRBJ2-7; perhaps TRBD2 as D (6 bases). Germline V gene lookup returns CDR1 ENHRY and CDR2 SYGVKD. V lost 6 bases and J lost 2, with 8 bases in between. The CDR3 runs 12 residues.

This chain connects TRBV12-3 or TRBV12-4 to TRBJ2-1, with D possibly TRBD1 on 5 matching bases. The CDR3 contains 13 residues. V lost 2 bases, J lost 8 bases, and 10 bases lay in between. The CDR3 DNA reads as TGTGCCAGCAGTTTAAGGCAGGGCCATGAGCAGTTCTTC. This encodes CASSLRQGHEQFF.

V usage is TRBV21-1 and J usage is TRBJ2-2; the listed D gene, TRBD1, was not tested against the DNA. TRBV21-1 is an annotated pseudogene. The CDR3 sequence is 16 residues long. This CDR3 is CASSKVWDMGTGELFF. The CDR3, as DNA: TGTGCCAGCAGCAAAGTTTGGGACATGGGCACCGGGGAGCTGTTTTTT.

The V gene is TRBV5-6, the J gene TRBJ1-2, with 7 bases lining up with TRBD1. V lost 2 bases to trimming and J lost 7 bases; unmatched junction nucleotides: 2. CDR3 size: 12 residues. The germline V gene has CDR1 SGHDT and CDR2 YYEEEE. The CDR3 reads CASSLPGGGYTF. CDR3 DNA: TGTGCCAGCAGCTTACCAGGGGGTGGCTACACCTTC.

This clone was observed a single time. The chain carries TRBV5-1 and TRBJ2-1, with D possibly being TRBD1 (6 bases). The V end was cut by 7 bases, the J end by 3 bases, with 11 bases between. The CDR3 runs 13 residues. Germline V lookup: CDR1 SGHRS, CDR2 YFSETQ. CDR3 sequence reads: CASYRDNYNEQFF. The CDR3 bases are TGCGCCAGCTACCGGGACAACTACAATGAGCAGTTCTTC.

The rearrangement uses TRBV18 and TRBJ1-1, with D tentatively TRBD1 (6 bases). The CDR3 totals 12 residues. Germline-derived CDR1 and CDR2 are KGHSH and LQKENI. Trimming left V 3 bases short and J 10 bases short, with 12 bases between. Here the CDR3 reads CASSPGRGAAFF. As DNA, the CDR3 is TGTGCCAGCTCACCTGGGCGGGGGGCAGCTTTCTTT.

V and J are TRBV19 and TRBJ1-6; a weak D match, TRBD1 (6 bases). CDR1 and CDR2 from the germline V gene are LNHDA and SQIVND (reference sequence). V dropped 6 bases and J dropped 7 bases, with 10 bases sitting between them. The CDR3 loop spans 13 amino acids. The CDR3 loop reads CASSQGLNSPLHF. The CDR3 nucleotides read TGTGCCAGTAGCCAGGGGTTAAATTCACCCCTCCACTTT.

The CDR3 loop reads CAGQLAAADFGTQYF. CDR3 bases: TGTGCCGGCCAACTAGCGGCCGCAGATTTTGGGACCCAGTACTTC. This chain uses TRBV2 with TRBJ2-5; 8 bases are a match to TRBD2. Trimming took 11 bases from V and 7 from J; bases not matched to a gene: 18. CDR1 is SNHLY, CDR2 FYNNEI, per germline. The CDR3 is made up of 15 amino acids.

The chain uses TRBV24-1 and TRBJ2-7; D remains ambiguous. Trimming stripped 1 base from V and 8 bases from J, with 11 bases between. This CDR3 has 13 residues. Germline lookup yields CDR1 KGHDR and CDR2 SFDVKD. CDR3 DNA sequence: TGTGCCACCAGTGATTTCTTCCCGGGTCAGCAGTACTTC. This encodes CATSDFFPGQQYF.

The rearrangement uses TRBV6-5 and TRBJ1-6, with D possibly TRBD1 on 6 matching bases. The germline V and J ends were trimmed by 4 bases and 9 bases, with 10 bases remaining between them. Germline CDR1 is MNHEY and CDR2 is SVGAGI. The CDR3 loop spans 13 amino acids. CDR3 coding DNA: TGTGCCAGCAGTTCGGACAGCCGTTCACCCCTCCACTTT. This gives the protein CASSSDSRSPLHF.

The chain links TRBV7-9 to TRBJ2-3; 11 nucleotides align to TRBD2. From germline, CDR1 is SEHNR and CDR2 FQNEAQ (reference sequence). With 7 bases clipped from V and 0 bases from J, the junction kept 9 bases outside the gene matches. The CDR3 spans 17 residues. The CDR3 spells CASITSGSSSSTDTQYF. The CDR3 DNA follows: TGTGCCAGCATTACTAGCGGGAGTAGCAGTAGCACAGATACGCAGTATTTT.

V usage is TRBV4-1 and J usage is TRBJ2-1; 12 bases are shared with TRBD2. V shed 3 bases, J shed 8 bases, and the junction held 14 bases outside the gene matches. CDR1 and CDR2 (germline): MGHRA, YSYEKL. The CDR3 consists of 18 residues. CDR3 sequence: CASSHGLAGPGRTDEQFF. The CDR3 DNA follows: TGCGCCAGCAGCCATGGACTAGCGGGACCCGGTAGGACGGATGAGCAGTTCTTC.

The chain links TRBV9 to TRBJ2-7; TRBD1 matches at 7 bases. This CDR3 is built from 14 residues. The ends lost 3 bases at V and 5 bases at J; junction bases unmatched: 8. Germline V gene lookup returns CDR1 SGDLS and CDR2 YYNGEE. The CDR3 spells CASSAWTGTDEQYF. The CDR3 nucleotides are TGTGCCAGCAGCGCCTGGACCGGGACAGACGAGCAGTACTTC.

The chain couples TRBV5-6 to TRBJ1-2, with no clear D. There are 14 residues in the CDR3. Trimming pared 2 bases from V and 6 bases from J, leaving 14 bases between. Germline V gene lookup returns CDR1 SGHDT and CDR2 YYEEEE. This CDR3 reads CASSFSLRRDGYTF. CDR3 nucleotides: TGTGCCAGCAGCTTTAGCTTACGGAGAGATGGCTACACCTTC.

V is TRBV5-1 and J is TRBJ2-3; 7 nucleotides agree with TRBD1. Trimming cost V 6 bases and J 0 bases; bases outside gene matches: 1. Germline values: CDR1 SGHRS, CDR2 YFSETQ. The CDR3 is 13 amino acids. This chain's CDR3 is CASNRGSTDTQYF. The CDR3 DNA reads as TGCGCCAGCAACAGGGGAAGCACAGATACGCAGTATTTT.

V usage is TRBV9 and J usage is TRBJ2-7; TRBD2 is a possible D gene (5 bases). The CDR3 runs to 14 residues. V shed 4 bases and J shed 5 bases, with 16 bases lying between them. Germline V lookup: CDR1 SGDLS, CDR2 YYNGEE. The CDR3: CASSPAGSNHEQYF. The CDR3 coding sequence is TGTGCCAGCAGCCCGGCGGGTTCCAACCACGAGCAGTACTTC.